The 17 T cell receptor beta chains in this list originate from one sample, sequenced in a study of PD-1 blockade in classical Hodgkin lymphoma. All the patients suffered relapse after autologous stem cell transplantation, and brentuximab vedotin exposure differed. The table came from immunoSEQ multiplex PCR; TCRdb's copy has only in-frame clones and leaves some out. The top ten clones hold less than 4% of a sample with about 40,000 clones, around 71% of them seen once. The sequences come from peripheral blood mononuclear cells (PBMCs), collected at baseline. These receptors originate from a human donor with classical Hodgkin lymphoma.

The chain links TRBV19 to TRBJ2-7, with D unresolved. The V end was cut by 7 bases, the J end by 5 bases, with 15 bases between. The CDR3 consists of 13 residues. The V gene's germline CDR1 is LNHDA and CDR2 SQIVND (reference sequence). CDR3 sequence reads: CASKGTPSDEQYF. The CDR3 bases are TGTGCCAGTAAGGGAACACCATCGGACGAGCAGTACTTC.

The chain is built from TRBV5-6 and TRBJ1-1; D perhaps matches TRBD1 (6 bases). Deletions cut 4 bases from V and 7 bases from J, with 17 bases between. There are 14 residues in the CDR3. Per the germline V gene, CDR1 is SGHDT and CDR2 is YYEEEE. CDR3 DNA sequence: TGTGCCAGCAGCCCGGCGGGGGCCCAATATGAAGCTTTCTTT. Protein: CASSPAGAQYEAFF.

The CDR3 loop reads CASSLLPGLADHNEQFF. CDR3 bases: TGTGCCAGCTCACTTCTCCCGGGACTAGCGGATCACAATGAGCAGTTCTTC. The chain joins TRBV18 to TRBJ2-1; 11 nucleotides align to TRBD2. This CDR3 region has 17 residues. The J segment lost 5 bases and the V segment lost 4 bases, leaving 10 bases of the junction unmatched. CDR1 KGHSH and CDR2 LQKENI come from the germline V gene. Looking up the rest from reference TRBV18 and TRBJ2-1 gives the full variable domain: NAGVMQNPRHLVRRRGQEARLRCSPMKGHSHVYWYRQLPEEGLKFMVYLQKENIIDESGMPKERFSAEFPKEGPSILRIQQVVRGDSAAYFCASSLLPGLADHNEQFFGPGTRLTVL.

The chain links TRBV18 to TRBJ2-6; maybe TRBD1 (5 bases). The CDR3 length is 16 residues. Germline CDR1 and CDR2: KGHSH and LQKENI. Trimming removed 3 bases from V and 0 bases from J, with 9 bases in between. CDR3 sequence reads: CASSPAGNSGANVLTF. The CDR3 nucleotides are TGTGCCAGCTCACCGGCAGGGAACTCTGGGGCCAACGTCCTGACTTTC.

The genes are TRBV7-9 and TRBJ2-7; TRBD2 agrees at 7 bases. Trimming cost V 5 bases and J 4 bases; bases outside gene matches: 17. The CDR3 covers 17 residues. In germline, CDR1 is SEHNR, CDR2 FQNEAQ (reference sequence). The CDR3: CASSTPGGARGDYEQYF. The CDR3 DNA reads TGTGCCAGCAGCACCCCCGGGGGAGCCCGGGGGGATTACGAGCAGTACTTC.

The chain links TRBV19 to TRBJ1-2; weak D call: TRBD1 (6 bases). This CDR3 has 14 residues. V was trimmed by 5 bases and J by 4 bases, leaving 14 bases between them. The germline gives CDR1 LNHDA, CDR2 SQIVND (reference sequence). CDR3 amino acids: CASSHYGDIYGYTF. As DNA, the CDR3 is TGTGCCAGTAGTCATTATGGGGACATCTATGGCTACACCTTC.

This chain connects TRBV7-9 to TRBJ2-7; D call uncertain. CDR1 is SEHNR and CDR2 is FQNEAQ in the germline V gene (reference sequence). V shed 7 bases and J shed 1 base, with 8 bases lying between them. The CDR3 length is 12 residues. The DNA of the CDR3 is TGTGCCAGCATCGGTACTTCCTACGAGCAGTACTTC. It yields the protein CASIGTSYEQYF.

This clone was detected only a few times. This chain uses TRBV9 with TRBJ2-7; D is unclear. CDR1 SGDLS and CDR2 YYNGEE come from the germline V gene. The CDR3 runs 12 residues. The V end was cut by 4 bases, the J end by 6 bases, with 11 bases between. The CDR3 nucleotides are TGTGCCAGCAGCACAGCCGTGGGCGAGCAGTACTTC. Translated, it gives CASSTAVGEQYF.

The chain uses TRBV28 and TRBJ1-2; D is unclear. The CDR3 loop spans 13 amino acids. V was shortened by 7 bases and J by 0 bases, with 9 bases between the two germline ends. Germline lookup yields CDR1 MDHEN and CDR2 SYDVKM. The CDR3 DNA is TGTGCCAGCACACACAGTACTAACTATGGCTACACCTTC. The encoded protein is CASTHSTNYGYTF.

The chain links TRBV6-5 to TRBJ1-3; D gene unclear. V lost 6 bases and J lost 0, with 12 bases in between. This CDR3 region has 15 residues. Germline CDR1 MNHEY, CDR2 SVGAGI. The CDR3 coding sequence is TGTGCCAGCAGGCTCACCGCAGCCTCTGGAAACACCATATATTTT. Its protein product is CASRLTAASGNTIYF.

This chain links TRBV27 with TRBJ2-5; TRBD2 agrees at 12 bases. Germline trimming cut 6 bases from V and 2 bases from J; bases unmatched to any gene: 7. Looked up from germline, CDR1 is MNHEY and CDR2 is SMNVEV (reference sequence). The CDR3 consists of 16 residues. CDR3 loop: CASRRPTSGGQETQYF. CDR3 in DNA: TGTGCCAGCAGACGCCCGACTAGCGGGGGACAAGAGACCCAGTACTTC.

The chain couples TRBV28 to TRBJ2-7; 8 nucleotides agree with TRBD2. V lost 7 bases to trimming and J lost 4 bases; unmatched junction nucleotides: 12. The CDR3 spans 15 residues. Germline-derived CDR1 and CDR2 are MDHEN and SYDVKM. CDR3 coding DNA: TGTGCCAGCAAGGGAACGGGAGGGGTGGAATACGAGCAGTACTTC. This gives the protein CASKGTGGVEYEQYF.

The V call is TRBV30, the J call TRBJ2-7; possibly TRBD2 for D (6 bases). The germline gives CDR1 GTSNPN, CDR2 SVGIG (reference sequence). This CDR3 spans 11 amino acids. V shed 3 bases and J shed 5 bases, with 8 bases lying between them. As DNA, the CDR3 is TGTGCCTGGAGGGGAGGTCACGAGCAGTACTTC. Its translation is CAWRGGHEQYF.

The V call is TRBV11-2, the J call TRBJ2-7; possibly TRBD2 for D (5 bases). This CDR3 has 13 amino acids. V was shortened by 5 bases and J by 5 bases, with 13 bases between the two germline ends. Per germline, CDR1 SGHAT and CDR2 FQNNGV. The CDR3 reads CASSHSGSHEQYF. The DNA for the CDR3 is TGTGCCAGCAGCCACTCGGGAAGCCACGAGCAGTACTTC. Using reference TRBV11-2 and TRBJ2-7 for the parts outside the CDR3, the full variable domain is EAGVAQSPRYKIIEKRQSVAFWCNPISGHATLYWYQQILGQGPKLLIQFQNNGVVDDSQLPKDRFSAERLKGVDSTLKIQPAKLEDSAVYLCASSHSGSHEQYFGPGTRLTVT.

The chain links TRBV6-5 to TRBJ2-2, with D uncertain. The ends were cut back, 5 bases at V and 8 bases at J, with 9 bases in the middle. CDR1 and CDR2 from the germline V gene are MNHEY and SVGAGI. This CDR3 contains 12 residues. The CDR3 DNA sequence: TGTGCCAGCAGTCCCGTAGTAGGGGAGCTGTTTTTT. This gives the protein CASSPVVGELFF.

The chain combines TRBV6-5 with TRBJ2-1; possibly TRBD2 for D (6 bases). Germline CDR1 MNHEY, CDR2 SVGAGI. CDR3 length: 14 amino acids. The V gene lost 5 bases and the J gene lost 6 bases, with 14 bases spanning the gap. The chain's CDR3 is CASSLLASANEQFF. CDR3 coding DNA: TGTGCCAGCAGTCTCCTCGCTAGCGCCAATGAGCAGTTCTTC.

This rearrangement joins TRBV13 to TRBJ2-7; 7 bases match TRBD1. The V and J ends lost 2 bases and 3 bases, in that order; junction bases with no gene match: 7. In germline, CDR1 is PRHDT, CDR2 FYEKMQ (reference sequence). The CDR3 contains 15 residues. The CDR3 bases are TGTGCCAGCAGCTTAAAGGGGGCGCGAGGCTACGAGCAGTACTTC. This translates into CASSLKGARGYEQYF.